What follows are 27 T cell receptor beta chains derived from one specimen sequenced in a study of tumor and adjacent non-tumor tissue in lung cancer. No cell sorting was done before RNA was extracted from the tissue. The library came from three nested PCR rounds adapted from ARM-PCR protocols. TCRdb reprocessed the multiplex PCR reads via MiXCR and lists one record per CDR3 protein. The sample includes 130,000 or so distinct CDR3 sequences, around three fifths of them seen just once. The sample was lung tumor tissue. The receptors originated from a man aged 30 to 39 with non-small cell lung cancer.

A single count supports this clonotype. The chain carries TRBV20-1 and TRBJ1-2, with D maybe TRBD1 (6 bases). Germline V gene sequence: CDR1 DFQATT, CDR2 SNEGSKA (reference sequence). The CDR3 is made up of 15 amino acids. Trimming cost V 0 bases and J 2 bases, with 13 bases left between them. For the CDR3, the DNA is TGCAGTGCTAGAGATTATAAACAGGGAAACTATGGCTACACCTTC. Translation: CSARDYKQGNYGYTF.

About this clonotype itself: In this CDR3 the conserved last residue, phenylalanine or tryptophan, is missing, so a read error is likely. The chain employs TRBV29-1 and TRBJ2-3, with a tentative D call TRBD2 (6 bases). This CDR3 contains 14 residues. CDR1 is SQVTM, CDR2 ANQGSEA, per germline. The CDR3 coding sequence is TGCAGCGCCCGGGGAGGTACTAGCACAGATATGCAGTATTAT. It yields the protein CSARGGTSTDMQYY.

The genes are TRBV29-1 and TRBJ2-7, with TRBD1 matching 11 bases. The DNA end is a closer match to TRBJ2-1, so the J assignment may be wrong. CDR1 and CDR2 from the germline V gene are SQVTM and ANQGSEA. This CDR3 spans 14 amino acids. The CDR3 loop reads CSVDIRTGGHEQFF. CDR3 coding DNA: TGCAGCGTTGATATAAGGACAGGGGGCCACGAGCAGTTCTTC.

This clonotype was seen just once. The CDR3 end shows no conserved phenylalanine or tryptophan, and so a read error is likely. The chain couples TRBV6-2 or TRBV6-3 to TRBJ2-7; a possible D gene is TRBD1 (6 bases). The CDR3 consists of 14 residues. Germline V gives CDR1 MNHEY, CDR2 SVGEGT. V was pared by 6 bases and J by 2 bases, with 14 bases between. DNA for the CDR3: TGTGCCAGCAGCAATCGGACAGCACCCTACGAGCAGTACTTA. This translates into CASSNRTAPYEQYL.

The chain links TRBV30 to TRBJ2-2, with D unresolved. The CDR3 covers 14 residues. Trimming shortened V by 1 base and J by 3 bases, and 9 bases separated the two germline ends. The V gene's germline CDR1 is GTSNPN and CDR2 SVGIG (reference sequence). Here the CDR3 DNA reads TGTGCCTGGAGTGGGCGGTTATACACCGGGGAGCTGTTTTTT. The encoded protein is CAWSGRLYTGELFF.

This clonotype turned up a few times. This clone may be a read error of a much larger clone one base away. The J gene is TRBJ1-3, the V gene TRBV12-3 or TRBV12-4; D not certain. The CDR3 totals 15 residues. Trimming removed 5 bases at V and 0 bases at J, with 11 bases between. This CDR3 reads CASSDGPYSGNTIYF. The CDR3 bases are TGTGCCAGCAGTGACGGGCCTTACTCTGGAAACACCATATATTTT.

This clonotype was detected a few times. V gene TRBV5-4 combines with J gene TRBJ1-4; 8 bases are shared with TRBD1. Germline lookup yields CDR1 SGHNT and CDR2 YYREEE (reference sequence). The CDR3 consists of 15 residues. V shed 2 bases, J shed 10 bases, and the junction held 10 bases outside the gene matches. The CDR3: CASSLGGTGPGKLFF. CDR3 in DNA: TGTGCCAGCAGCTTAGGCGGGACAGGACCCGGAAAACTGTTTTTT.

This clonotype has a single count. This may be a read error: a much more frequent sequence differs by one nucleotide. The chain joins TRBV12-3 or TRBV12-4 to TRBJ2-7, with 8 bases that match TRBD1. This CDR3 contains 14 residues. V was pared by 6 bases and J by 7 bases, with 11 bases of the junction left unmatched. The CDR3 sequence: CASSLNRGSQEQYF. Here the CDR3 DNA reads TGTGCCAGCAGCCTCAACAGGGGGTCTCAAGAGCAGTACTTC.

Concerning this clonotype: No conserved phenylalanine or tryptophan ends this CDR3, so it is likely a read error. V gene TRBV11-2 combines with J gene TRBJ1-1; D is unclear. Trimming took off 5 bases at V and 0 bases at J, with 13 bases between the two ends. This CDR3 is 15 amino acids long. The germline V gene has CDR1 SGHAT and CDR2 FQNNGV. The CDR3 nucleotides read TGTGCCAGCAGCCCGCGGAGCACTATGAACACTGAAGCTTTCTAT. Translating gives CASSPRSTMNTEAFY.

This clonotype was seen at least ten times. This sequence joins TRBV4-1 and TRBJ1-4; D is undetermined. Trimming left V 2 bases short and J 8 bases short, with 12 bases between. The CDR3 is made up of 14 amino acids. In germline, CDR1 is MGHRA, CDR2 YSYEKL. CDR3 coding DNA: TGCGCCAGCAGCCAACCCGTAGGAGAAGAAAAACTGTTTTTT. It translates to CASSQPVGEEKLFF.

Notes on this clonotype: An end of the junction does not agree with germline; a read error may underlie this. The chain links TRBV5-4 to TRBJ2-5; 7 bases map to TRBD1. The CDR3 runs to 15 residues. Per the germline V gene, CDR1 is SGHNT and CDR2 is YYREEE (reference sequence). CDR3 amino acids: CASSFSNRGQEIQYF. In nucleotides, the CDR3 is TGTGCCAGCAGCTTTTCCAACAGGGGCCAAGAGATCCAGTACTTC.

The table lists this clonotype with a count of one. The chain has TRBV11-3 and TRBJ2-4; D may be TRBD1 (5 bases). The V gene's germline CDR1 is SGHNT and CDR2 YENEEA. The CDR3 loop spans 12 amino acids. V was trimmed by 5 bases and J by 12 bases, leaving 14 bases between them. The CDR3 sequence is CASSLQGPHQYF. The CDR3 DNA follows: TGTGCCAGCAGCCTGCAGGGCCCACATCAGTACTTC. Complete variable domain (other parts from reference TRBV11-3 and TRBJ2-4): EAGVVQSPRYKIIEKKQPVAFWCNPISGHNTLYWYLQNLGQGPELLIRYENEEAVDDSQLPKDRFSAERLKGVDSTLKIQPAELGDSAVYLCASSLQGPHQYFGAGTRLSVL.

Turning to this clonotype: This sequence may be a read error, since a much larger clone differs from it by one base. This chain joins TRBV7-8 and TRBJ1-1; D is unclear. Per the germline V gene, CDR1 is SGHVS and CDR2 is FQNEAQ. CDR3 length: 14 amino acids. V was pared by 4 bases and J by 0 bases, with 9 bases between. CDR3 region: CASSSQTMNTEAFF. As DNA, the CDR3 is TGTGCCAGCAGCTCCCAGACAATGAACACTGAAGCTTTCTTT.

This chain links TRBV11-2 with TRBJ2-3; possibly TRBD2 for D (7 bases). V was pared by 5 bases and J by 6 bases, with 15 bases between. The CDR3 runs 14 residues. Germline V gene data show CDR1 as SGHAT and CDR2 as FQNNGV. CDR3 in DNA: TGTGCCAGCAGCGTCTGGGGGGGCTCCGATACGCAGTATTTT. It yields the protein CASSVWGGSDTQYF.

In regard to this clonotype: A read error is possible here, since a much larger clone lies one base away. The chain has TRBV4-3 and TRBJ1-5; the D is unclear. Germline V gene sequence: CDR1 LGHNA, CDR2 YSLEER. The CDR3 runs 14 residues. Trimming shortened V by 4 bases and J by 11 bases, and 18 bases separated the two germline ends. Here the CDR3 DNA reads TGCGCCAGCAGCCGAGAAGTACATGCGAATACCCAGCATTTT. Amino acid sequence: CASSREVHANTQHF.

The genes are TRBV11-2 and TRBJ2-7; tentative D call: TRBD2 (6 bases). Trimming removed 0 bases at V and 4 bases at J, with 19 bases between. This CDR3 spans 17 amino acids. The germline V gene has CDR1 SGHAT and CDR2 FQNNGV. The CDR3 here is CASSLDLRGAGSYEQYF. DNA of the CDR3: TGTGCCAGCAGCTTAGATCTGCGCGGGGCTGGTTCATACGAGCAGTACTTC.

Comment on this clonotype: This clone may be a read error of a much larger clone one base away. The V gene is TRBV10-2, the J gene TRBJ2-4; no reliable D call. This CDR3 has 13 amino acids. Trimming pared 3 bases from V and 2 bases from J, leaving 5 bases between. CDR1 and CDR2 (germline): WSHSY, SAAADI. CDR3 sequence reads: CASSDLTKNIQYF. As DNA, the CDR3 is TGCGCCAGCAGTGACTTAACCAAAAACATTCAGTACTTC.

The chain joins TRBV20-1 to TRBJ2-7, with D possibly being TRBD1 (5 bases). Germline lookup yields CDR1 DFQATT and CDR2 SNEGSKA (reference sequence). V lost 6 bases to trimming and J lost 3 bases, with 12 bases between them. The CDR3 is 12 amino acids. CDR3 coding DNA: TGCAGTGCACCAGGGTCCTGCTACGAGCAGTACTTC. It specifies CSAPGSCYEQYF.

This clonotype has a handful of counts. One junction end disagrees with the germline gene, perhaps due to a read error. J is TRBJ1-6 and V is TRBV29-1; 7 bases map to TRBD1. The CDR3 contains 13 residues. The germline V gene encodes CDR1 SQVTM and CDR2 ANQGSEA. In nucleotides, the CDR3 is TGCAGCGTAGAGACAGGGAACAACTCACCTCTCCACTTT. Protein: CSVETGNNSPLHF.

Concerning this clonotype: An end of the junction does not agree with germline; a read error may underlie this. V is TRBV12-3 or TRBV12-4 and J is TRBJ1-1; D perhaps matches TRBD1 (5 bases). The CDR3 is 14 amino acids. The CDR3 here is CVSGLIGGTTEASF. The CDR3, as DNA: TGTGTCAGCGGTCTCATCGGAGGGACCACTGAAGCTTCCTTT.

This clonotype was counted a single time. A junction boundary mismatches the germline segment, possibly from a read error. V usage is TRBV20-1 and J usage is TRBJ1-6; tentative D call: TRBD1 (6 bases). This CDR3 is built from 17 residues. Germline CDR1 DFQATT, CDR2 SNEGSKA (reference sequence). CDR3 loop: CSTRASDRSSYNSPFHF. CDR3 nucleotide sequence: TGCAGTACTAGAGCCTCCGACAGGAGCTCCTATAATTCACCCTTCCACTTT.

V gene TRBV7-3 combines with J gene TRBJ2-7; perhaps TRBD2 as D (6 bases). V was pared by 5 bases and J by 6 bases, with 14 bases between. Germline V lookup: CDR1 SGHTA, CDR2 FQGTGA. This CDR3 has 13 residues. The CDR3 sequence: CASSAMTSSEQYF. As DNA, the CDR3 is TGTGCCAGCAGCGCCATGACTAGTAGCGAGCAGTACTTC. The complete variable domain, with remaining parts taken from reference TRBV7-3 and TRBJ2-7, reads GAGVSQTPSNKVTEKGKYVELRCDPISGHTALYWYRQSLGQGPEFLIYFQGTGAADDSGLPNDRFFAVRPEGSVSTLKIQRTERGDSAVYLCASSAMTSSEQYFGPGTRLTVT.

The chain joins TRBV20-1 to TRBJ2-7; D might be TRBD2 (5 bases). Germline CDR1 is DFQATT and CDR2 is SNEGSKA (reference sequence). The V gene lost 7 bases and the J gene lost 4 bases, with 17 bases spanning the gap. The CDR3 runs 13 residues. In nucleotides, the CDR3 is TGCAGTGTTGGCGAGAGGGCCATGTACGAGCAGTACTTC. This encodes CSVGERAMYEQYF.

This clonotype appeared many times. V and J are TRBV4-1 and TRBJ2-3; 7 nucleotides line up with TRBD2. Trimming took 1 base from V and 5 from J; bases not matched to a gene: 12. The length of the CDR3 is 17 residues. Germline values: CDR1 MGHRA, CDR2 YSYEKL. This CDR3 is CASSQAGGSSPGDTQYF. CDR3 coding DNA: TGCGCCAGCAGCCAAGCAGGCGGGAGTTCACCTGGAGATACGCAGTATTTT.

As for this clonotype: A much larger clone is a single base away; this may be a read error. The chain carries TRBV12-3 or TRBV12-4 and TRBJ2-3; D remains ambiguous. CDR3 size: 14 residues. Trimming removed 10 bases at V and 2 bases at J, with 16 bases between. CDR3 in amino acids: CANRLWGTTDTQYF. CDR3 DNA sequence: TGTGCCAACAGATTGTGGGGAACCACAGATACGCAGTATTTT.

The chain has TRBV24-1 and TRBJ2-3, with unresolved D. The CDR3 sequence is 13 residues long. The germline CDR1 and CDR2 sequences are KGHDR and SFDVKD. Trimming removed 3 bases at V and 11 bases at J, with 14 bases between. The CDR3 nucleotides are TGTGCCACCAGTGATGCCTCAGAGGCGAGGCAGTATTTT. As protein: CATSDASEARQYF.

As to this clonotype: A much larger clone differs by one base, so this may be a read error. The chain is built from TRBV6-1 and TRBJ1-5, with no clear D. Germline CDR1 is MNHNS and CDR2 is SASEGT. The V and J ends lost 2 bases and 7 bases respectively, with 9 bases between them. The CDR3 length is 13 residues. The CDR3 spells CASSEMSGQPQHF. DNA for the CDR3: TGTGCCAGCAGTGAAATGAGTGGCCAGCCCCAGCATTTT.